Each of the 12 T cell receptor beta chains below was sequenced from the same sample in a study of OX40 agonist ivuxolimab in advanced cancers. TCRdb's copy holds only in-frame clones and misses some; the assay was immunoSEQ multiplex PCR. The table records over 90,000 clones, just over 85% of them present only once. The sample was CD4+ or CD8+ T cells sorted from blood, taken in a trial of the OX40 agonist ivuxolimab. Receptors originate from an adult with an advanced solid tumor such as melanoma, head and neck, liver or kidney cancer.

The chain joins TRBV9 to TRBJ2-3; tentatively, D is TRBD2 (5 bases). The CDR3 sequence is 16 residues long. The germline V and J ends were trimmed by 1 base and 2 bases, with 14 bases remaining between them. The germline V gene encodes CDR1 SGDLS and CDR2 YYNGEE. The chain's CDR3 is CASSVKGSRDTDTQYF. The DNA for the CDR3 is TGTGCCAGCAGCGTAAAAGGGAGTCGTGACACAGATACGCAGTATTTT.

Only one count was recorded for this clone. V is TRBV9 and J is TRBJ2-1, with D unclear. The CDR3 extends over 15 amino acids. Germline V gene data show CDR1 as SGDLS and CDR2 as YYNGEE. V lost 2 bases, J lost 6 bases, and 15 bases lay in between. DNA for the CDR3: TGTGCCAGCAGCGTCGACCCAGTGTTGGGCAATGAGCAGTTCTTC. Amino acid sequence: CASSVDPVLGNEQFF.

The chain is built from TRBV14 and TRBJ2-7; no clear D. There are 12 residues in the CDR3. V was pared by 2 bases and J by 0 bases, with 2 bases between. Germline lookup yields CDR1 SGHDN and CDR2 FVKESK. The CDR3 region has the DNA TGTGCCAGCAGCCAATCCTCCTACGAGCAGTACTTC. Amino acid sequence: CASSQSSYEQYF. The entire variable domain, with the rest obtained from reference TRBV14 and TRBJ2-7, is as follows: EAGVTQFPSHSVIEKGQTVTLRCDPISGHDNLYWYRRVMGKEIKFLLHFVKESKQDESGMPNNRFLAERTGGTYSTLKVQPAELEDSGVYFCASSQSSYEQYFGPGTRLTVT.

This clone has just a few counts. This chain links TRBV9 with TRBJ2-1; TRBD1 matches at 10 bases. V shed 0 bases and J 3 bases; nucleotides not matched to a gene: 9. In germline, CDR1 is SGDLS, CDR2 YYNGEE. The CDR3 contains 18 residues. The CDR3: CASSVARGTGESYNEQFF. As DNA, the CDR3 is TGTGCCAGCAGCGTAGCTCGCGGGACAGGGGAGAGCTACAATGAGCAGTTCTTC.

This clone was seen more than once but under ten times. Here the CDR3 reads CAISGTSGAGEQYF. The CDR3 nucleotides are TGTGCCATCAGTGGGACTAGCGGGGCGGGCGAGCAGTACTTC. V gene TRBV10-3 combines with J gene TRBJ2-7; 12 positions agree with TRBD2. Germline CDR1 ENHRY, CDR2 SYGVKD. This CDR3 has 14 amino acids. The V segment lost 4 bases and the J segment 6 bases; nucleotides outside the gene matches: 4.

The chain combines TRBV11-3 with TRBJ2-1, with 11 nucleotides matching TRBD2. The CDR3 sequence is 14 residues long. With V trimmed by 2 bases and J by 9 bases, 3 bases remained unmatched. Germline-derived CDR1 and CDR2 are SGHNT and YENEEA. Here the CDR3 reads CASSLTSGSGEQFF. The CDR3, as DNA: TGTGCCAGCAGCTTAACTAGCGGGAGTGGTGAGCAGTTCTTC.

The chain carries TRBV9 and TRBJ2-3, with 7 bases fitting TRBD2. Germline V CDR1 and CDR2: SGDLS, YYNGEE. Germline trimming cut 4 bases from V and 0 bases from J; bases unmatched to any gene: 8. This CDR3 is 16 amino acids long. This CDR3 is CASSPTLAASTDTQYF. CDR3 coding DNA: TGTGCCAGCAGCCCCACCCTAGCGGCTAGCACAGATACGCAGTATTTT.

The CDR3 bases are TGTGCCAGCAGTTACTCTTGGGGGGAAGAGACCCAGTACTTC. Its protein is CASSYSWGEETQYF. The J gene is TRBJ2-5, the V gene TRBV6-5, with a weak D call TRBD2 (6 bases). Germline values: CDR1 MNHEY, CDR2 SVGAGI. Trimming took off 0 bases at V and 3 bases at J, with 8 bases between the two ends. The CDR3 extends over 14 amino acids.

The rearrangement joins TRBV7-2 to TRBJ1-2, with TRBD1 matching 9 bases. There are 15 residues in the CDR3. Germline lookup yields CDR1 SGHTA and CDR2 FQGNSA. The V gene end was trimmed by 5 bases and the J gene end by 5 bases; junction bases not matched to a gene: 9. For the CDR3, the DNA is TGTGCCAGCAGCCTCCGGACAGGGGCGGGGTATGGCTACACCTTC. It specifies CASSLRTGAGYGYTF.

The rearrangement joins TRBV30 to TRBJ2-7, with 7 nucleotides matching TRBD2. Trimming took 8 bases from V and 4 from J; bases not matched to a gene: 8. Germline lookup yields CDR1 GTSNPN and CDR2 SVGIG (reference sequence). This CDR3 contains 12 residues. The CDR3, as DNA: TGTGCCGCCTATACAGCGGGATACGAGCAGTACTTC. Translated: CAAYTAGYEQYF.

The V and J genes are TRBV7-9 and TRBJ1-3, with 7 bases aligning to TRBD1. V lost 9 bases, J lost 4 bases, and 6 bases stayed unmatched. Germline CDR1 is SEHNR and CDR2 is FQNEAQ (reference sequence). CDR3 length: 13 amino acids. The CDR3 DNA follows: TGTGCCAGAGGGGGGACAGCCGGAAACACCATATATTTT. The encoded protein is CARGGTAGNTIYF.

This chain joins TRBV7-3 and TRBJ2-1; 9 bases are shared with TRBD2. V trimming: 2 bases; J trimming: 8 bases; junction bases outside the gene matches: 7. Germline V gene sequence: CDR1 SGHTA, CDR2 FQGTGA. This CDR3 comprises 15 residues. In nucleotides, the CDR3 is TGTGCCAGCAGCTTAGCGGGAGGGCCTAATTATGAGCAGTTCTTC. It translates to CASSLAGGPNYEQFF.